The T cell receptor (beta chain) under discussion was sequenced for a study of blood T cell repertoires in COVID-19 (dated by TCRdb to about 2020). Context from the whole study: The collaborator samples originated in the United States, Italy and Spain and spanned the acute and convalescent phases of COVID-19. A freely available public database, intended as a resource for researchers studying the immune response to SARS-CoV-2, is where the repertoires were released. Subjects who had been exposed to COVID-19, were actively infected with it, or had recovered from it provided the deeply sampled blood TCRbeta repertoires that made up the dataset. The samples were drawn from the first 160 participants of the ongoing ImmuneRACE study and from over a thousand subjects provided by 6 global collaborators. A de-identified subject ID, COVID-19 status, age in years and sex were almost always included in the sample metadata. The prospective study material was composed of cDNA or gDNA derived from T cells, B-cell-depleted T cells, or PBMCs. Where available, HLA class I and class II types were obtained from metadata supplied by the sample provider rather than from assay-based typing.

The immunoSEQ Assay, a bias-controlled multiplex PCR, was used to amplify TCRbeta CDR3 regions from genomic DNA. In the paper's pipeline: Within the assay, amplification of reference gene primers was used to estimate how many nucleated cells each sample contained. Sequence reads were collapsed and filtered to measure the absolute abundance of every unique TCRbeta CDR3 rearrangement. For each sample, productive Simpson clonality was calculated as the square root of Simpson's diversity index over productive rearrangements. The immuneACCESS repertoire file appears here via TCRdb, limited to in-frame rearrangements. These files lack a portion of the clones; in checked studies, under half of the deficit traces to unresolved V genes, and the cause of the others is not known. V and J calls and clone size follow that table, whereas D and trimming were derived from the DNA. The sample table records roughly 42,000 clones; approximately 94% of these occur just once. Clones ranked in the top ten supply 0.35% to 0.4% of the sample.

About this clone: Its antigen has not been determined. Per-nucleotide qualities are absent, and no much larger clonotype sits a single base away.

On the study overall, not on this receptor specifically: The quantity of clinical and demographic metadata differed by source and by participant and was supplied without curation.

In Seattle, one collaborating source enrolled patients while the infection was active and tracked those patients longitudinally over the course of disease. The collaborating institutions used their own protocols to collect whole blood in K2EDTA tubes. For TCRbeta analysis, collaborator samples were shipped as frozen whole blood, as isolated PBMCs, or as DNA extracted from either sample type. CDR3 length: 12 amino acids, cysteine to phenylalanine. The entry retains the CDR3 DNA only, 36 bases that are in frame from base 1. In the germline V gene (reference sequence), CDR1 corresponds to LGHDT and CDR2 to YNNKEL. Unmatched junction bases come to 3, with V trimmed by 8 bases and J by 5 bases.

Recombination linked TRBV3-1 (or the pseudogene TRBV3-2) to TRBJ1-1, and 9 junctional nucleotides match TRBD1. Sequencing input: peripheral blood. This TCR was recovered from a man aged 45-60 years with COVID-19, enrolled during active disease. The sequenced DNA: TGTGCCAGCGGGGACAGGGCTACTGAAGCTTTCTTT. This translates into CASGDRATEAFF.